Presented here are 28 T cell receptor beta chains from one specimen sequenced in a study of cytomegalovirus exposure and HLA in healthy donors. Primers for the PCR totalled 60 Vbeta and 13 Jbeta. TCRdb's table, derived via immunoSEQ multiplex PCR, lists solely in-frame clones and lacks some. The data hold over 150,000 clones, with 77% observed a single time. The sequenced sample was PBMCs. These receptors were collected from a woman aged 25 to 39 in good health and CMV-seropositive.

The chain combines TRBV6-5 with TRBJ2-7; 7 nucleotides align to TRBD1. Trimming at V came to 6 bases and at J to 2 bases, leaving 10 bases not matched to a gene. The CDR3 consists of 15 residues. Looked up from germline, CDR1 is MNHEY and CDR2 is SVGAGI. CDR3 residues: CASSAYTGVTYEQYF. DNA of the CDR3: TGTGCCAGCAGCGCTTACACAGGGGTTACCTACGAGCAGTACTTC.

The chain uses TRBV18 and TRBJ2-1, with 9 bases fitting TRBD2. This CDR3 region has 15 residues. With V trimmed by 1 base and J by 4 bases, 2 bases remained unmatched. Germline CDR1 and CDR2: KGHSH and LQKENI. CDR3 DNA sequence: TGTGCCAGCTCACCACTAACTAGCGGGTACAATGAGCAGTTCTTC. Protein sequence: CASSPLTSGYNEQFF.

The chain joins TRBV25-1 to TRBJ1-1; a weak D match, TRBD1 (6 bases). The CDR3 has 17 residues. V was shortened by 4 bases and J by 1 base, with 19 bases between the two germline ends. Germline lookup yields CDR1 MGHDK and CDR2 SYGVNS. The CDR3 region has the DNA TGTGCCAGCAGTGCACCCCGGGGGGCACAAAGGAACACTGAAGCTTTCTTT. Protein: CASSAPRGAQRNTEAFF.

The CDR3 loop reads CASSLGQVANYGYTF. CDR3 coding DNA: TGTGCCAGCAGCTTAGGTCAGGTAGCTAACTATGGCTACACCTTC. The chain uses TRBV7-9 and TRBJ1-2; D is unresolved. Germline values: CDR1 SEHNR, CDR2 FQNEAQ (reference sequence). V lost 1 base and J 0 bases, leaving 9 bases between the germline ends. The CDR3 length is 15 residues.

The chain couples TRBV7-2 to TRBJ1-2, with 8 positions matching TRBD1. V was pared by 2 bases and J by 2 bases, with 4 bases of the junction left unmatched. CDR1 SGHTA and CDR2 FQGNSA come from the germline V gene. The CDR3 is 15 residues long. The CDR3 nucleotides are TGTGCCAGCAGCTTATTTGCAGGGGGCAACTATGGCTACACCTTC. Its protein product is CASSLFAGGNYGYTF. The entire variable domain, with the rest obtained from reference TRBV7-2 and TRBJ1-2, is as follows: GAGVSQSPSNKVTEKGKDVELRCDPISGHTALYWYRQSLGQGLEFLIYFQGNSAPDKSGLPSDRFSAERTGGSVSTLTIQRTQQEDSAVYLCASSLFAGGNYGYTFGSGTRLTVV.

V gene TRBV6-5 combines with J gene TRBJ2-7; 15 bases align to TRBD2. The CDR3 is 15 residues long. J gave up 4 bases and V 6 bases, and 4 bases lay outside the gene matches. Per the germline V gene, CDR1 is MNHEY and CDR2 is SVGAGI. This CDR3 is CASSSGLAGGYEQYF. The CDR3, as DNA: TGTGCCAGCAGCTCCGGACTAGCGGGAGGGTACGAGCAGTACTTC.

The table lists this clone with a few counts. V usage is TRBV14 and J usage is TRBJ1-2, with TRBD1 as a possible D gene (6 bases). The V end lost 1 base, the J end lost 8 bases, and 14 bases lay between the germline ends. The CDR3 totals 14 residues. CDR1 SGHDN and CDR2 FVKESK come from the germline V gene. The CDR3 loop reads CASSQVTGRRGYTF. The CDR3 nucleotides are TGTGCCAGCAGCCAAGTCACAGGGCGGAGGGGCTACACCTTC.

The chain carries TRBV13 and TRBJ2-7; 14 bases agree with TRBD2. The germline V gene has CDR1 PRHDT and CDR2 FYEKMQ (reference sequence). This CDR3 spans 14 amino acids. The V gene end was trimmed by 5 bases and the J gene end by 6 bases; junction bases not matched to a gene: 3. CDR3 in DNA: TGTGCCAGCAGCACGGGACTAGCGGGAGTCGAGCAGTACTTC. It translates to CASSTGLAGVEQYF. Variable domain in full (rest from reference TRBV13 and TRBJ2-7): AAGVIQSPRHLIKEKRETATLKCYPIPRHDTVYWYQQGPGQDPQFLISFYEKMQSDKGSIPDRFSAQQFSDYHSELNMSSLELGDSALYFCASSTGLAGVEQYFGPGTRLTVT.

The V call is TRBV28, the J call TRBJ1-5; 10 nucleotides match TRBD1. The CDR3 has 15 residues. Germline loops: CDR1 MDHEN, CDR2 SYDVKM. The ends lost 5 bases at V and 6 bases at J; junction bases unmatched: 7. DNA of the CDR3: TGTGCCAGCAGTCCCGGGACAGGGGCAGGTCAGCCCCAGCATTTT. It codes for CASSPGTGAGQPQHF.

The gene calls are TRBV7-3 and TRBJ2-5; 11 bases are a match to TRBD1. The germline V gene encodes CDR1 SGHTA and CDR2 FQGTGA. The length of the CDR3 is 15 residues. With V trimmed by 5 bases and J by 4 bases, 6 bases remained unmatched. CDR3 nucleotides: TGTGCCAGCAGCCCATCGGGACAGGGGGTAGAGACCCAGTACTTC. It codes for CASSPSGQGVETQYF.

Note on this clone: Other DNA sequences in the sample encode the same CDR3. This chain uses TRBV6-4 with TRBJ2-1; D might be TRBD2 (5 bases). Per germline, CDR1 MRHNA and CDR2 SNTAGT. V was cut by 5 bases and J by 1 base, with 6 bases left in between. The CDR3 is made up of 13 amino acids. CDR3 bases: TGTGCCAGCAGTCCGGGATCCTACAATGAGCAGTTCTTC. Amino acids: CASSPGSYNEQFF.

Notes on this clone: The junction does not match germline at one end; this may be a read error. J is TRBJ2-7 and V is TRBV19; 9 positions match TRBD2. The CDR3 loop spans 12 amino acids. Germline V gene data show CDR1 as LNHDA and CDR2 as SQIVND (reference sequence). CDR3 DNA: TGTGCCAGTAGTTTTTTAGCGGGAGTCTTAATTTTC. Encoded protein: CASSFLAGVLIF.

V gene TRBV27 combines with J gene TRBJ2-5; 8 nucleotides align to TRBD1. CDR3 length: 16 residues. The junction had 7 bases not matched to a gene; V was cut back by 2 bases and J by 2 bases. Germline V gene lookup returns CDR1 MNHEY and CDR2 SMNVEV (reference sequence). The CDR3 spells CASSLGTGLGQETQYF. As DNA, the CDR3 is TGTGCCAGCAGTTTAGGGACAGGTTTGGGGCAAGAGACCCAGTACTTC.

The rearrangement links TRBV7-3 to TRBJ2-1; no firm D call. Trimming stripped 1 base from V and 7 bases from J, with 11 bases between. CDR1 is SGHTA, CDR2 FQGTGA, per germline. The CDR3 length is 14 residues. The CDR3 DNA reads TGTGCCAGCAGCTTAAGTGTTATGAGGAATGAGCAGTTCTTC. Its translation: CASSLSVMRNEQFF.

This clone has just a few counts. The CDR3 coding sequence is TGCGCCAGCAGCCAAGATGGAGACCTTTACAATGAGCAGTTCTTC. Protein product: CASSQDGDLYNEQFF. The chain links TRBV4-3 to TRBJ2-1; no clear D gene. The ends were cut back, 0 bases at V and 4 bases at J, with 10 bases in the middle. This CDR3 has 15 residues. The germline V gene has CDR1 LGHNA and CDR2 YSLEER.

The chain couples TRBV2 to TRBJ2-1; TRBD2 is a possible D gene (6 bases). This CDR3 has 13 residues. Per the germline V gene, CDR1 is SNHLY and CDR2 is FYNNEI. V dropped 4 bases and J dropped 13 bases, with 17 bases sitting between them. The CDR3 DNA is TGTGCCAGCAGTGGAGGGGTGGGGACTCCTCAGTTCTTC. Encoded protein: CASSGGVGTPQFF.

The CDR3 region has the DNA TGTGCCAGCAGCACAAGGACTAGCGGGAGGTTTTTAGGGGAGCTGTTTTTT. Amino acids: CASSTRTSGRFLGELFF. The chain combines TRBV5-4 with TRBJ2-2; 14 bases fit TRBD2. CDR1 and CDR2 (germline): SGHNT, YYREEE (reference sequence). With V trimmed by 4 bases and J by 8 bases, 10 bases remained unmatched. CDR3 length: 17 residues.

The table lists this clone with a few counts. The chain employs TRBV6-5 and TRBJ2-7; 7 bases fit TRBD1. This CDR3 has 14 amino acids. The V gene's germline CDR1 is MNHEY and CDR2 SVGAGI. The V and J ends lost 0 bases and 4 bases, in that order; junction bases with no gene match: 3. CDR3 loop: CASSYSGGRYEQYF. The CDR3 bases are TGTGCCAGCAGTTACTCAGGGGGCAGATACGAGCAGTACTTC.

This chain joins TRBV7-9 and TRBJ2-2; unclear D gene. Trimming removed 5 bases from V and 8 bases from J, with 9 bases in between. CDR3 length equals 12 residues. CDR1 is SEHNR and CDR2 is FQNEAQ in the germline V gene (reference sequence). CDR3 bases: TGTGCCAGCAGCCACGAGAGGGGGGAGCTGTTTTTT. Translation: CASSHERGELFF.

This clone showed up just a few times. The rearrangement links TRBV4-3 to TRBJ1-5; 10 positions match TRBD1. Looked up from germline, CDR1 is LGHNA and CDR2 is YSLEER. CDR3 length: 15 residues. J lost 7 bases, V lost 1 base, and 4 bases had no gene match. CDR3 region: CASSQGQGARQPQHF. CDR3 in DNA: TGCGCCAGCAGCCAAGGACAGGGGGCAAGGCAGCCCCAGCATTTT.

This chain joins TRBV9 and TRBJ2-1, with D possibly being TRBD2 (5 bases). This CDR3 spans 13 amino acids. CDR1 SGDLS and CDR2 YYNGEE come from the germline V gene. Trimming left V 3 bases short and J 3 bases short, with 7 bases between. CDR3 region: CASSATSYNEQFF. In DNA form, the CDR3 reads TGTGCCAGCAGCGCCACTAGCTACAATGAGCAGTTCTTC.

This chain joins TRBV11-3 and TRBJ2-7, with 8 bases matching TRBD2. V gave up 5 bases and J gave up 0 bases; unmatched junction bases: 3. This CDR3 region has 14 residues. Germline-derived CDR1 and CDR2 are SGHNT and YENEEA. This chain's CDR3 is CASSHSGTSYEQYF. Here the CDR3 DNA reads TGTGCCAGCAGCCATAGCGGGACCTCCTACGAGCAGTACTTC. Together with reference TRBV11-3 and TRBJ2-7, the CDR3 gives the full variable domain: EAGVVQSPRYKIIEKKQPVAFWCNPISGHNTLYWYLQNLGQGPELLIRYENEEAVDDSQLPKDRFSAERLKGVDSTLKIQPAELGDSAVYLCASSHSGTSYEQYFGPGTRLTVT.

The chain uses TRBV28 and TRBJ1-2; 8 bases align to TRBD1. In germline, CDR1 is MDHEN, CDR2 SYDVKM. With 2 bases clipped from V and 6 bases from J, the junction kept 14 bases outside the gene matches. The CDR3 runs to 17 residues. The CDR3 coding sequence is TGTGCCAGCAGTTTACACCTCCGGACAGGGCGGTTGGATGGCTACACCTTC. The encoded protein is CASSLHLRTGRLDGYTF.

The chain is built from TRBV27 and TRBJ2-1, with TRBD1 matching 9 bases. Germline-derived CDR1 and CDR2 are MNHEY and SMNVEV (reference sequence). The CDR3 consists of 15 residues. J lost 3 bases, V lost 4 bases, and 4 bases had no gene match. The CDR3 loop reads CASSSTGGNYNEQFF. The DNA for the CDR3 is TGTGCCAGCAGTTCGACAGGGGGGAACTACAATGAGCAGTTCTTC.

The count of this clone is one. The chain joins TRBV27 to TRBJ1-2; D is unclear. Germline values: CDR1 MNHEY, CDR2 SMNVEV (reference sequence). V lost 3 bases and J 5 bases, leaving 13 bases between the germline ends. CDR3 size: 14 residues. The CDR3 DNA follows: TGTGCCAGCAGTTTTTCCGCAGGCCCTTATGGCTACACCTTC. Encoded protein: CASSFSAGPYGYTF.

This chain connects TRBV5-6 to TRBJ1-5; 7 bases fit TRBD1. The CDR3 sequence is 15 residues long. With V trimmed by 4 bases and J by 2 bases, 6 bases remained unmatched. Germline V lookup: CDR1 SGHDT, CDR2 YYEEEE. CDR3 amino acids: CASSQTGLGNQPQHF. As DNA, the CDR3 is TGTGCCAGCAGCCAGACAGGGTTGGGCAATCAGCCCCAGCATTTT.

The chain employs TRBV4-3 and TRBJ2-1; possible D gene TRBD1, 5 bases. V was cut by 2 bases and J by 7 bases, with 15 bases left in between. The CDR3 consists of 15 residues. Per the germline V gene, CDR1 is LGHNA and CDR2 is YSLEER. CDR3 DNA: TGCGCCAGCAGCCAAAGTGGGGCTCTATGGAATGAGCAGTTCTTC. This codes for CASSQSGALWNEQFF.

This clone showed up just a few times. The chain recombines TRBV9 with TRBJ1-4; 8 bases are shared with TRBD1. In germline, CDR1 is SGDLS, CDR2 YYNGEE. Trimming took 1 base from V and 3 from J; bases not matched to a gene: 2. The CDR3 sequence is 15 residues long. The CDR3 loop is CASSVQGAANEKLFF. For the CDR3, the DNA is TGTGCCAGCAGCGTACAGGGGGCAGCTAATGAAAAACTGTTTTTT.